The clone carrying this TCR beta chain was observed at least ten times. Germline-derived CDR1 and CDR2 are KGHSH and LQKENI. With 3 bases clipped from V and 9 bases from J, the junction kept 12 bases outside the gene matches. The CDR3 contains 16 residues. RNA transcripts gave rise to amplified TCR beta CDR3 regions. An initial round of RT-PCR targeting the TCR CDR3 relied on the HTBI primer set. TCRdb redid the calling of the multiplex PCR reads with MiXCR, one entry per CDR3 protein. The data show some 370,000 distinct CDR3 sequences, with 11% to 15% seen just once and under 30% held by the top ten. This sample was taken from a study of T cells in Graves' hyperthyroidism and ophthalmopathy. Fresh peripheral blood, 9.5 to 10 ml of it, supplied the PBMCs.

This TCR was recovered from a man aged 45 to 65 with Graves' ophthalmopathy. Source material: blood. V and J are TRBV18 and TRBJ2-1, with 9 bases that match TRBD1. The CDR3 protein is CASSPIADRGFREQFF. CDR3 nucleotides: TGTGCCAGCTCACCGATAGCGGACAGGGGATTTCGTGAGCAGTTCTTC.